Each of the 31 T cell receptor beta chains below was sequenced from the same sample in a study of blood T cell repertoires in COVID-19. Some clones are missing from TCRdb's copy, which holds only in-frame ones; the method was immunoSEQ multiplex PCR. Among about 280,000 clones listed, approximately 81% were seen once. What was sequenced was PBMCs or T cells enriched from blood (not recorded which). The source of these receptors is a woman in her 50s who had recovered from COVID-19.

This sequence joins TRBV11-2 and TRBJ2-2; D is unclear. This CDR3 comprises 17 residues. CDR1 and CDR2 from the germline V gene are SGHAT and FQNNGV. The germline V and J ends were trimmed by 5 bases and 0 bases, with 16 bases remaining between them. The CDR3 DNA is TGTGCCAGCAGCCCCTATCGTGCGCGGTCGAACACCGGGGAGCTGTTTTTT. Translated: CASSPYRARSNTGELFF.

The chain carries TRBV30 and TRBJ1-3; D is perhaps TRBD1 (5 bases). The CDR3 consists of 15 residues. The germline V gene encodes CDR1 GTSNPN and CDR2 SVGIG (reference sequence). The V end was cut by 0 bases, the J end by 3 bases, with 12 bases between. Here the CDR3 reads CAWSVLSRVGNTIYF. As DNA, the CDR3 is TGTGCCTGGAGTGTATTAAGCAGGGTTGGAAACACCATATATTTT.

V gene TRBV6-2 or TRBV6-3 combines with J gene TRBJ2-5; 14 nucleotides agree with TRBD2. Germline V gene lookup returns CDR1 MNHEY and CDR2 SVGEGT. The junction had 5 bases not matched to a gene; V was cut back by 0 bases and J by 5 bases. The CDR3 loop spans 17 amino acids. The CDR3 region is CASSYSGLAGERETQYF. The CDR3 DNA is TGTGCCAGCAGTTACTCGGGACTAGCGGGAGAACGTGAGACCCAGTACTTC.

The V gene is TRBV9, the J gene TRBJ1-4; D is possibly TRBD1 (6 bases). V was shortened by 5 bases and J by 0 bases, with 14 bases between the two germline ends. Germline CDR1 SGDLS, CDR2 YYNGEE. This CDR3 has 16 residues. Here the CDR3 reads CASSRTDIATNEKLFF. The CDR3 DNA follows: TGTGCCAGCAGTAGGACAGATATTGCAACTAATGAAAAACTGTTTTTT. Variable domain in full (rest from reference TRBV9 and TRBJ1-4): DSGVTQTPKHLITATGQRVTLRCSPRSGDLSVYWYQQSLDQGLQFLIQYYNGEERAKGNILERFSAQQFPDLHSELNLSSLELGDSALYFCASSRTDIATNEKLFFGSGTQLSVL.

A few counts support this clone. This chain links TRBV4-1 with TRBJ2-1, with 16 bases fitting TRBD2. The CDR3 sequence is 17 residues long. V shed 2 bases, J shed 8 bases, and the junction held 6 bases outside the gene matches. The germline V gene has CDR1 MGHRA and CDR2 YSYEKL. The CDR3 loop reads CASSQPPGTSGRDEQFF. CDR3 nucleotide sequence: TGCGCCAGCAGCCAACCACCGGGGACTAGCGGGAGGGATGAGCAGTTCTTC.

This clone occurred once. The V call is TRBV28, the J call TRBJ2-5; 8 nucleotides align to TRBD1. Germline V gene data show CDR1 as MDHEN and CDR2 as SYDVKM. The CDR3 loop spans 15 amino acids. The V gene end was trimmed by 8 bases and the J gene end by 4 bases; junction bases not matched to a gene: 12. The CDR3 DNA is TGTGCCAGCTCCACCCCCAGGGGGCCAGGAGAGACCCAGTACTTC. Encoded protein: CASSTPRGPGETQYF.

The V call is TRBV18, the J call TRBJ1-4; a weak D match, TRBD1 (5 bases). The CDR3 length is 13 residues. V was pared by 4 bases and J by 5 bases, with 8 bases between. Per germline, CDR1 KGHSH and CDR2 LQKENI. This chain's CDR3 is CASSRQKNEKLFF. The CDR3 nucleotides are TGTGCCAGCTCACGACAGAAGAATGAAAAACTGTTTTTT.

The genes are TRBV7-7 and TRBJ2-5; TRBD2 matches 7 bases. The CDR3 runs to 15 residues. Trimming cost V 3 bases and J 4 bases; bases outside gene matches: 8. CDR1 and CDR2 from the germline V gene are SSHAT and FNYEAQ (reference sequence). This chain's CDR3 is CASSLGSGGGETQYF. The CDR3 DNA reads as TGTGCCAGCAGCTTGGGTTCGGGAGGCGGAGAGACCCAGTACTTC.

The chain carries TRBV29-1 and TRBJ1-3, with D tentatively TRBD1 (6 bases). V shed 0 bases and J shed 2 bases, with 8 bases lying between them. Germline V gene sequence: CDR1 SQVTM, CDR2 ANQGSEA. The CDR3 consists of 14 residues. This CDR3 is CSVEENRAGNTIYF. The CDR3 nucleotides read TGCAGCGTTGAAGAGAACAGGGCTGGAAACACCATATATTTT.

V usage is TRBV5-1 and J usage is TRBJ1-2, with 8 bases that match TRBD1. The CDR3 runs to 17 residues. V was pared by 6 bases and J by 6 bases, with 19 bases of the junction left unmatched. Germline values: CDR1 SGHRS, CDR2 YFSETQ. The CDR3 protein is CASTKDLSGTGLHGYTF. In DNA, the CDR3 is TGCGCCAGCACCAAAGACCTATCCGGGACAGGTCTTCATGGCTACACCTTC. Complete variable domain (other parts from reference TRBV5-1 and TRBJ1-2): KAGVTQTPRYLIKTRGQQVTLSCSPISGHRSVSWYQQTPGQGLQFLFEYFSETQRNKGNFPGRFSGRQFSNSRSEMNVSTLELGDSALYLCASTKDLSGTGLHGYTFGSGTRLTVV.

The chain uses TRBV10-3 and TRBJ2-5; TRBD2 matches at 16 bases. V shed 8 bases and J 3 bases; nucleotides not matched to a gene: 0. The CDR3 sequence is 14 residues long. Per germline, CDR1 ENHRY and CDR2 SYGVKD. CDR3 in DNA: TGTGCCATCGGGACTAGCGGGAGGGAAGAGACCCAGTACTTC. As protein: CAIGTSGREETQYF.

The rearrangement joins TRBV4-1 to TRBJ1-4; 8 nucleotides match TRBD1. CDR3 length: 16 residues. Trimming took 4 bases from V and 7 from J; bases not matched to a gene: 11. Germline V gene sequence: CDR1 MGHRA, CDR2 YSYEKL. In DNA form, the CDR3 reads TGCGCCAGCAGCCCAACCCAGGGGGCAGGGAGTGAAAAACTGTTTTTT. Encoded protein: CASSPTQGAGSEKLFF.

The V gene is TRBV10-1, the J gene TRBJ1-1; D call uncertain. Germline CDR1 and CDR2: WNHNN and SYGVQD (reference sequence). The CDR3 is made up of 13 amino acids. The V and J ends lost 6 bases and 0 bases respectively, with 8 bases between them. The CDR3 DNA is TGCGCCAGCAGCCAAGACATGAACACTGAAGCTTTCTTT. The encoded protein is CASSQDMNTEAFF.

This clone has only a few counts. This chain connects TRBV6-1 to TRBJ2-7, with 13 bases lining up with TRBD2. V dropped 1 base and J dropped 4; count of bases not matched to a gene: 1. Germline loops: CDR1 MNHNS, CDR2 SASEGT. The CDR3 spans 15 residues. CDR3 protein: CASSEGTSGSYEQYF. The CDR3 DNA reads TGTGCCAGCAGTGAAGGGACTAGCGGGAGTTACGAGCAGTACTTC.

The chain carries TRBV7-2 and TRBJ1-2; TRBD1 might be the D (6 bases). The CDR3 length is 14 residues. Germline V gene sequence: CDR1 SGHTA, CDR2 FQGNSA. Trimming removed 4 bases from V and 6 bases from J, with 15 bases in between. CDR3 in amino acids: CASSYSQGPHGYTF. The CDR3 nucleotides are TGTGCCAGCAGCTACTCACAGGGTCCCCATGGCTACACCTTC.

V gene TRBV28 combines with J gene TRBJ2-1, with 9 bases identical to TRBD1. CDR1 and CDR2 (germline): MDHEN, SYDVKM. V dropped 4 bases and J dropped 5; count of bases not matched to a gene: 3. This CDR3 contains 14 residues. The CDR3 reads CASSWGQGNNEQFF. In DNA, the CDR3 is TGTGCCAGCAGTTGGGGACAGGGTAACAATGAGCAGTTCTTC.

The chain employs TRBV19 and TRBJ2-1, with 7 bases identical to TRBD1. Germline CDR1 and CDR2: LNHDA and SQIVND (reference sequence). There are 13 residues in the CDR3. V dropped 5 bases and J dropped 10; count of bases not matched to a gene: 8. CDR3 loop: CASSVQGTHEQFF. The CDR3 DNA is TGTGCCAGTAGTGTACAGGGGACCCACGAGCAGTTCTTC.

This clone was observed a few times. This chain uses TRBV19 with TRBJ1-4, with 9 nucleotides matching TRBD1. Germline CDR1 reads LNHDA; CDR2 reads SQIVND (reference sequence). This CDR3 is built from 15 residues. With V trimmed by 3 bases and J by 5 bases, 4 bases remained unmatched. CDR3 sequence reads: CASSMGQGGNEKLFF. Here the CDR3 DNA reads TGTGCCAGTAGTATGGGACAGGGCGGGAATGAAAAACTGTTTTTT.

The rearrangement links TRBV7-6 to TRBJ1-1, with TRBD1 as a possible D gene (6 bases). The germline CDR1 and CDR2 sequences are SGHVS and FNYEAQ. V was cut by 4 bases and J by 3 bases, with 27 bases left in between. The CDR3 is 19 residues long. DNA of the CDR3: TGTGCCAGCAGCTCATTAGTGGCCAGGGGTAGTCGTCTCGACACTGAAGCTTTCTTT. This gives the protein CASSSLVARGSRLDTEAFF.

The CDR3 nucleotides are TGTGCCAGCAGCTTCCTGACAGGTTTACTCTCTGAAGCTTTCTTT. The encoded protein is CASSFLTGLLSEAFF. V is TRBV14 and J is TRBJ1-1; the D gene is possibly TRBD1 (6 bases). Germline CDR1 reads SGHDN; CDR2 reads FVKESK. V was cut by 5 bases and J by 6 bases, with 19 bases left in between. The CDR3 has 15 amino acids.

The CDR3 sequence: CASRAGIVYGYTF. CDR3 sequence (DNA): TGTGCCAGCAGAGCCGGGATAGTCTATGGCTACACCTTC. J is TRBJ1-2 and V is TRBV6-5; no clear D. Germline V CDR1 and CDR2: MNHEY, SVGAGI. Trimming pared 6 bases from V and 4 bases from J, leaving 12 bases between. This CDR3 is built from 13 residues.

This clone has a handful of counts. The rearrangement joins TRBV30 to TRBJ1-5; the match to TRBD1 covers 9 bases. Per germline, CDR1 GTSNPN and CDR2 SVGIG (reference sequence). V dropped 0 bases and J dropped 3; count of bases not matched to a gene: 9. The CDR3 consists of 17 residues. The CDR3: CAWSVGTGFSLNQPQHF. In nucleotides, the CDR3 is TGTGCCTGGAGTGTCGGGACAGGGTTTTCTCTCAATCAGCCCCAGCATTTT.

The V gene is TRBV11-1, the J gene TRBJ2-3; perhaps TRBD1 as D (5 bases). Germline values: CDR1 SGHAT, CDR2 FQDESV (reference sequence). V gave up 0 bases and J gave up 2 bases, with 9 bases separating them. This CDR3 spans 15 amino acids. The CDR3 region has the DNA TGTGCCAGCAGCTTAGCGGTCAGGGTCACAGATACGCAGTATTTT. This sequence encodes CASSLAVRVTDTQYF.

This clone was observed a few times. This rearrangement joins TRBV19 to TRBJ1-3, with D tentatively TRBD1 (5 bases). Germline CDR1 and CDR2: LNHDA and SQIVND (reference sequence). The CDR3 has 14 amino acids. Trimming took off 4 bases at V and 3 bases at J, with 10 bases between the two ends. Here the CDR3 reads CASSNGGSGNTIYF. In DNA form, the CDR3 reads TGTGCCAGTAGTAACGGGGGAAGTGGAAACACCATATATTTT.

The DNA for the CDR3 is TGTGCCAGCAGCTTAAATAGGGGCGAAAAACTGTTTTTT. Translation: CASSLNRGEKLFF. The chain couples TRBV7-3 to TRBJ1-4; tentative D call: TRBD1 (5 bases). The CDR3 length is 13 residues. The germline V and J ends were trimmed by 1 base and 8 bases, with 8 bases remaining between them. The V gene's germline CDR1 is SGHTA and CDR2 FQGTGA. The variable domain in full, completed from reference TRBV7-3 and TRBJ1-4, reads GAGVSQTPSNKVTEKGKYVELRCDPISGHTALYWYRQSLGQGPEFLIYFQGTGAADDSGLPNDRFFAVRPEGSVSTLKIQRTERGDSAVYLCASSLNRGEKLFFGSGTQLSVL.

The V gene is TRBV6-4, the J gene TRBJ1-2; D gene uncertain. The germline CDR1 and CDR2 sequences are MRHNA and SNTAGT. V dropped 6 bases and J dropped 2 bases, with 19 bases sitting between them. The CDR3 has 16 residues. The CDR3 spells CASSPELGEGNYGYTF. CDR3 DNA sequence: TGTGCCAGCAGCCCTGAACTCGGGGAGGGCAACTATGGCTACACCTTC.

This chain joins TRBV20-1 and TRBJ1-6; 7 bases map to TRBD1. The J segment lost 10 bases and the V segment lost 3 bases, leaving 6 bases of the junction unmatched. Looked up from germline, CDR1 is DFQATT and CDR2 is SNEGSKA (reference sequence). The length of the CDR3 is 13 residues. This CDR3 is CSASKGGWSPLHF. CDR3 DNA: TGCAGTGCTAGTAAAGGGGGCTGGTCACCCCTCCACTTT.

This clone was observed a handful of times. The chain is built from TRBV29-1 and TRBJ1-2; D remains unclear. Looked up from germline, CDR1 is SQVTM and CDR2 is ANQGSEA. The CDR3 is 13 amino acids. Trimming left V 2 bases short and J 8 bases short, with 15 bases between. The CDR3: CSVEFRGLEGYTF. CDR3 sequence (DNA): TGCAGCGTTGAATTTCGCGGCCTCGAGGGCTACACCTTC.

This clone appeared a few times. DNA of the CDR3: TGTGCCAGCGCGGGGGGCCTCACTTTCTATAATTCACCCCTCCACTTT. Protein: CASAGGLTFYNSPLHF. This chain uses TRBV25-1 with TRBJ1-6, with D tentatively TRBD1 (6 bases). Germline V gives CDR1 MGHDK, CDR2 SYGVNS. The CDR3 covers 16 residues. V lost 8 bases and J 3 bases, leaving 17 bases between the germline ends.

In DNA, the CDR3 is TGTGCCAGCACCGACGGGGGGATCGGCTACACCTTC. Translating it yields CASTDGGIGYTF. V is TRBV25-1 and J is TRBJ1-2; weak D call: TRBD1 (5 bases). Trimming stripped 7 bases from V and 8 bases from J, with 14 bases between. CDR3 length equals 12 residues. CDR1 is MGHDK, CDR2 SYGVNS, per germline.

This sequence joins TRBV4-2 and TRBJ2-7; 8 bases fit TRBD1. The CDR3 consists of 17 residues. V shed 0 bases, J shed 6 bases, and the junction held 13 bases outside the gene matches. CDR1 is LGHNA and CDR2 is YNFKEQ in the germline V gene. CDR3 DNA: TGTGCCAGCAGCCAAGATTTGACGGGCAGGGGGCGCTTCGAGCAGTACTTC. Its protein product is CASSQDLTGRGRFEQYF.